The T cell receptor (beta chain) described here comes from a study of blood T cell repertoires in COVID-19. Study-wide background: The cDNA or gDNA used as material had been derived from T cells, B-cell-depleted T cells, or PBMCs.

The length of the CDR3 is 17 residues. The J segment lost 6 bases and the V segment lost 0 bases, leaving 10 bases of the junction unmatched. CDR1 SGHTA and CDR2 FQGNSA come from the germline V gene. In the authors' workflow: Reference gene primer amplification gave nucleated cell count estimates. Produced via immunoSEQ multiplex PCR; TCRdb's table is partial and in-frame only. V, J and clone size were drawn from that table, and D and trimming were deduced from the DNA. The sample gives under 250,000 clones, more than 70% of which show up once; about 9% is in the top ten. The sequencing input was peripheral blood. The rearrangement joins TRBV7-2 to TRBJ1-5, with TRBD1 matching 8 bases. This TCR was recovered from a man aged 40-55 years with active or convalescent COVID-19. The CDR3 spells CASSLATLRTGIQPQHF. DNA for the CDR3: TGTGCCAGCAGCTTAGCGACTCTGCGGACAGGGATTCAGCCCCAGCATTTT.